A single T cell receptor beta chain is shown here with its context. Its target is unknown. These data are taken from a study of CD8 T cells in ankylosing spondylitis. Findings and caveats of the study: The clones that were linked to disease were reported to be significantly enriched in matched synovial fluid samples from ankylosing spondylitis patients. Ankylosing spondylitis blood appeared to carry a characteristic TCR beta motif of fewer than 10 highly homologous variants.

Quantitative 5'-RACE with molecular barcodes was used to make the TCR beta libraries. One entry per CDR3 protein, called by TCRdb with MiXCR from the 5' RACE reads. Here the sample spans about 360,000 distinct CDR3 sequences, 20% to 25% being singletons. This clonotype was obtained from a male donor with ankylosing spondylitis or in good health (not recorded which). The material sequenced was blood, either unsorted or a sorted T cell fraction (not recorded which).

In nucleotides, the CDR3 is TGTGCCAGCATTACAGCATACTCCTACGAGCAGTACTTC. This sequence encodes CASITAYSYEQYF. The V gene is TRBV2, the J gene TRBJ2-7; D gene uncertain. Looked up from germline, CDR1 is SNHLY and CDR2 is FYNNEI. V was trimmed by 7 bases and J by 0 bases, leaving 10 bases between them. The CDR3 has 13 residues.